The 15 T cell receptor beta chains given below trace back to one sample, sequenced in a study of blood T cell repertoires in COVID-19. Sequencing was performed with immunoSEQ multiplex PCR; in TCRdb, only in-frame clones are kept and a portion is missing. This sample has approximately 350,000 clones, with 89% found just once. Sequences were obtained from peripheral blood. These receptors came from a man aged 35-49 years with acute or convalescent COVID-19.

V is TRBV9 and J is TRBJ1-3, with a weak D call TRBD1 (6 bases). V lost 2 bases, J lost 0 bases, and 12 bases lay in between. The CDR3 consists of 16 residues. CDR1 SGDLS and CDR2 YYNGEE come from the germline V gene. CDR3 nucleotide sequence: TGTGCCAGCAGCGTTGACAGGCCCGGCTCTGGAAACACCATATATTTT. Translated: CASSVDRPGSGNTIYF.

The chain employs TRBV27 and TRBJ2-2; 9 bases line up with TRBD1. The length of the CDR3 is 15 residues. CDR1 and CDR2 from the germline V gene are MNHEY and SMNVEV (reference sequence). After removal of 4 bases from V and 6 bases from J, the junction contained 6 bases not matched to a gene. The CDR3 coding sequence is TGTGCCAGCAGTTCGTGGACAGGGGTTTCCGGGGAGCTGTTTTTT. Translation: CASSSWTGVSGELFF.

The chain carries TRBV7-9 and TRBJ2-3; 12 bases align to TRBD2. CDR1 is SEHNR, CDR2 FQNEAQ, per germline (reference sequence). The CDR3 is made up of 15 amino acids. V trimming: 4 bases; J trimming: 4 bases; junction bases outside the gene matches: 3. CDR3 DNA sequence: TGTGCCAGCAGCTCCCGACTAGCGGGAGCAGATACGCAGTATTTT. This encodes CASSSRLAGADTQYF. Variable domain in full (rest from reference TRBV7-9 and TRBJ2-3): DTGVSQNPRHKITKRGQNVTFRCDPISEHNRLYWYRQTLGQGPEFLTYFQNEAQLEKSRLLSDRFSAERPKGSFSTLEIQRTEQGDSAMYLCASSSRLAGADTQYFGPGTRLTVL.

This clone has more than one count but fewer than ten. The V and J genes are TRBV21-1 and TRBJ1-2; the DNA was not used to check the table's D call, TRBD1. TRBV21-1 is a known pseudogene. The CDR3 loop spans 19 amino acids. The CDR3 loop reads CASRIARPGHLQANYGYTF. The CDR3, as DNA: TGTGCCAGCAGGATTGCAAGACCGGGACATCTGCAAGCTAACTATGGCTACACCTTC.

The chain is built from TRBV7-2 and TRBJ1-1; 7 nucleotides line up with TRBD1. The CDR3 length is 14 residues. After removal of 9 bases from V and 4 bases from J, the junction contained 11 bases not matched to a gene. CDR1 is SGHTA and CDR2 is FQGNSA in the germline V gene. CDR3 residues: CASSQGGSGTEAFF. CDR3 DNA sequence: TGTGCCAGTAGTCAAGGGGGCAGCGGCACTGAAGCTTTCTTT. Full variable domain (remainder filled in from reference TRBV7-2 and TRBJ1-1): GAGVSQSPSNKVTEKGKDVELRCDPISGHTALYWYRQSLGQGLEFLIYFQGNSAPDKSGLPSDRFSAERTGGSVSTLTIQRTQQEDSAVYLCASSQGGSGTEAFFGQGTRLTVV.

The chain recombines TRBV5-1 with TRBJ2-2; TRBD1 might be the D (6 bases). The germline CDR1 and CDR2 sequences are SGHRS and YFSETQ. CDR3 length: 16 residues. Trimming removed 2 bases at V and 4 bases at J, with 15 bases between. For the CDR3, the DNA is TGCGCCAGCAGCTTCCGACAGGTCCTTGGCACCGGGGAGCTGTTTTTT. It codes for CASSFRQVLGTGELFF.

This sequence joins TRBV30 and TRBJ2-3; D is unresolved. Trimming removed 2 bases from V and 10 bases from J, with 10 bases in between. Germline values: CDR1 GTSNPN, CDR2 SVGIG (reference sequence). CDR3 length: 11 residues. CDR3 bases: TGTGCCTGGAGTAGCTCTCCGGCGCAGTATTTT. This translates into CAWSSSPAQYF.

This clone has only one observation. The chain uses TRBV21-1 and TRBJ2-5; the D call TRBD2 from the table was never checked on the DNA. TRBV21-1 is listed as a pseudogene. The CDR3 contains 16 residues. The CDR3 reads CASSKAQRLAEPGQYF. CDR3 DNA: TGTGCCAGCAGCAAAGCGCAGAGGCTAGCGGAGCCGGGCCAGTACTTC.

This clone is a singleton in its sample. The chain couples TRBV23-1 to TRBJ1-1, with a possible D match to TRBD1 (6 bases). TRBV23-1 qualifies as an ORF whose function is uncertain. CDR3 length equals 16 residues. Trimming left V 1 base short and J 1 base short, with 13 bases between. The DNA for the CDR3 is TGCGCCAGCAGTCAATGGAGAACAGGGAGGAACACTGAAGCTTTCTTT. Encoded protein: CASSQWRTGRNTEAFF.

V usage is TRBV28 and J usage is TRBJ1-2; TRBD1 agrees at 8 bases. CDR3 length: 15 amino acids. Unmatched junction bases numbered 12, after V lost 6 bases and J lost 6 bases. Germline values: CDR1 MDHEN, CDR2 SYDVKM. The CDR3 DNA reads as TGTGCCAGCAGGTTGACCGGGACAGGAAGACATGGCTACACCTTC. Translated, it gives CASRLTGTGRHGYTF.

The rearrangement joins TRBV6-1 to TRBJ2-1; D gene ambiguous. Germline CDR1 and CDR2: MNHNS and SASEGT. This CDR3 comprises 13 residues. The V end was cut by 2 bases, the J end by 5 bases, with 7 bases between. CDR3 coding DNA: TGTGCCAGCAGTGAATTGTTAAACAATGAGCAGTTCTTC. Translation gives CASSELLNNEQFF.

The chain combines TRBV9 with TRBJ2-1; D possibly corresponds to TRBD1 (6 bases). Germline V gene lookup returns CDR1 SGDLS and CDR2 YYNGEE. The V gene lost 3 bases and the J gene lost 1 base, with 14 bases spanning the gap. The CDR3 sequence is 16 residues long. The CDR3 loop reads CASSEGSGVSYNEQFF. The CDR3 DNA reads as TGTGCCAGCAGCGAGGGATCAGGGGTGTCCTACAATGAGCAGTTCTTC. Variable domain in full (rest from reference TRBV9 and TRBJ2-1): DSGVTQTPKHLITATGQRVTLRCSPRSGDLSVYWYQQSLDQGLQFLIQYYNGEERAKGNILERFSAQQFPDLHSELNLSSLELGDSALYFCASSEGSGVSYNEQFFGPGTRLTVL.

This chain connects TRBV19 to TRBJ1-2; D is unclear. Germline V CDR1 and CDR2: LNHDA, SQIVND (reference sequence). This CDR3 has 13 amino acids. The V and J ends lost 1 base and 5 bases respectively, with 8 bases between them. In DNA form, the CDR3 reads TGTGCCAGTAGTATAGGGGCAGAATATGGCTACACCTTC. Its protein is CASSIGAEYGYTF.

The rearrangement links TRBV30 to TRBJ1-5; a possible D gene is TRBD1 (5 bases). CDR3 size: 13 residues. V lost 2 bases to trimming and J lost 3 bases, with 8 bases between them. CDR1 is GTSNPN and CDR2 is SVGIG in the germline V gene (reference sequence). The CDR3 loop reads CAWSKGNNQPQHF. The CDR3 coding sequence is TGTGCCTGGAGTAAGGGGAACAATCAGCCCCAGCATTTT.

The chain recombines TRBV12-3 or TRBV12-4 with TRBJ1-1; D is uncertain. There are 12 residues in the CDR3. The germline V and J ends were trimmed by 1 base and 3 bases, with 3 bases remaining between them. CDR3 DNA: TGTGCCAGCAGTTTAGTCTACACTGAAGCTTTCTTT. It specifies CASSLVYTEAFF.